This T cell receptor (beta chain) was sequenced for a study of blood T cell repertoires in COVID-19. Libraries were prepared by immunoSEQ multiplex PCR; TCRdb keeps only in-frame clonotypes and omits some of them. The table includes approximately 230,000 clones, just over 85% detected once. This clone showed up just a few times. A junction boundary mismatches the germline segment, possibly from a read error. Material for sequencing was peripheral blood. The TCR sequence derives from a man aged 25-40 years who had recovered from COVID-19.

CDR3 loop: CASSYLGDRRTDF. In DNA, the CDR3 is TGTGCCAGCAGCTACTTAGGAGACAGACGAACTGATTTT. The rearrangement joins TRBV6-5 to TRBJ1-5; a weak D match, TRBD1 (5 bases). Per germline, CDR1 MNHEY and CDR2 SVGAGI. The CDR3 sequence is 13 residues long.